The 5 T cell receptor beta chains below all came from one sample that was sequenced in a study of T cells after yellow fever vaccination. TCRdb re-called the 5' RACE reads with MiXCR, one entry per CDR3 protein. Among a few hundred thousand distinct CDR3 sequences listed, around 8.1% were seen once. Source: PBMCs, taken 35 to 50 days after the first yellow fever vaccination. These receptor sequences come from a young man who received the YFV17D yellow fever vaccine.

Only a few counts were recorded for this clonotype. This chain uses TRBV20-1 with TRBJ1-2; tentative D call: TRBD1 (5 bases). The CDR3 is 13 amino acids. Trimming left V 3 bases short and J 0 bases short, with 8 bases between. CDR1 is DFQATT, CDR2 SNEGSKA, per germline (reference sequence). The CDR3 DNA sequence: TGCAGTGCTAGGGGGGAAGCTAACTATGGCTACACCTTC. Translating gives CSARGEANYGYTF.

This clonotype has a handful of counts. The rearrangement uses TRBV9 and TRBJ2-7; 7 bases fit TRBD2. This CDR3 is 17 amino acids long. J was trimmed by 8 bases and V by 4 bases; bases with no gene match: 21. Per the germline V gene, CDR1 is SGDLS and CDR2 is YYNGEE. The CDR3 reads CASSPVSPGGTLQKQYF. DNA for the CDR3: TGTGCCAGCAGCCCCGTCAGCCCCGGGGGGACCCTCCAGAAGCAGTACTTC.

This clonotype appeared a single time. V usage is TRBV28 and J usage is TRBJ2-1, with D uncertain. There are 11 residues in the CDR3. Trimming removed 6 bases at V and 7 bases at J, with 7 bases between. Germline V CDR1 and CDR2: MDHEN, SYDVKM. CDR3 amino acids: CASRESNEQFF. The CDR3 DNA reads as TGTGCCAGCAGGGAATCGAATGAGCAGTTCTTC. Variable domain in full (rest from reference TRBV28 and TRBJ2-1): DVKVTQSSRYLVKRTGEKVFLECVQDMDHENMFWYRQDPGLGLRLIYFSYDVKMKEKGDIPEGYSVSREKKERFSLILESASTNQTSMYLCASRESNEQFFGPGTRLTVL.

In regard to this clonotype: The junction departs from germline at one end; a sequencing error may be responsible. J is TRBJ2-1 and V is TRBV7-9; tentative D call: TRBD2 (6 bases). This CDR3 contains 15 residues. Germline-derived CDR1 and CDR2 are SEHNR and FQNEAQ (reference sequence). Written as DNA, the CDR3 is TGTGCCAGCAGCCTCTTCGCAGGGACTTACAATGTGCAGTTCTTC. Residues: CASSLFAGTYNVQFF.

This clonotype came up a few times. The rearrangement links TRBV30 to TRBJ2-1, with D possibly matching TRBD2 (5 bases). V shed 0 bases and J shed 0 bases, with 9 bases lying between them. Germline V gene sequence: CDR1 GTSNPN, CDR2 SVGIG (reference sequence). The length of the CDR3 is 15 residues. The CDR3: CAWSVGSSSYNEQFF. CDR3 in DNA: TGTGCCTGGAGTGTAGGGAGTAGCTCCTACAATGAGCAGTTCTTC.